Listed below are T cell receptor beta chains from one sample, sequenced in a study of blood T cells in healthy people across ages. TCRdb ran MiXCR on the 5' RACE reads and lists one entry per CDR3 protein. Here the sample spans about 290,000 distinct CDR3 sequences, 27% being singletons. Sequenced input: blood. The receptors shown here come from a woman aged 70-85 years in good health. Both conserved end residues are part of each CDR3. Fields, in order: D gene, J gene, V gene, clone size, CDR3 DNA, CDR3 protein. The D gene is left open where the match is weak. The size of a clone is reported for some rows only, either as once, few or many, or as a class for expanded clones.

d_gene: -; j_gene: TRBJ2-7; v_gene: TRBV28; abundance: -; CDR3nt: TGTGCCAGCAGTTCCCCGGACGCCTACCACTTC; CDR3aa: CASSSPDAYHF
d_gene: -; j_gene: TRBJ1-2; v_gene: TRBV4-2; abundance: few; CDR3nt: TGTGCCAGCAGCCCAAGCCGGACAGCCGGCTATGGCTACACCTTC; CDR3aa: CASSPSRTAGYGYTF
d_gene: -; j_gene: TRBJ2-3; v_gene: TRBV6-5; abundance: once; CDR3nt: TGTGCCAGCAGCCGACTTAGCGGCGGCACAGATACGCAGTATTTT; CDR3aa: CASSRLSGGTDTQYF
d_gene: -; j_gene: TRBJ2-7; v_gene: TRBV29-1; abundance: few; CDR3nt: TGCAGCGTTGAAGATTCATTCGAGCAGTACTTC; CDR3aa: CSVEDSFEQYF
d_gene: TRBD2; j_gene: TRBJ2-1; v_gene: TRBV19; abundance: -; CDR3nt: TGTGCCAGTAGTAAGACTAGCGGGGAGTCCAATGAGCAGTTCTTC; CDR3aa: CASSKTSGESNEQFF
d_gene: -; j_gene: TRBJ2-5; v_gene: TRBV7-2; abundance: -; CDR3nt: TGTGCCAGCAGCTTAAGCAGGGTCCAAGAGACCCAGTACTTC; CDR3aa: CASSLSRVQETQYF
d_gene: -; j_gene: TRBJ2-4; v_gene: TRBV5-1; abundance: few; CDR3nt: TGCGCCAGCAGCCAGGAGCAAAACATTCAGTACTTC; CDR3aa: CASSQEQNIQYF
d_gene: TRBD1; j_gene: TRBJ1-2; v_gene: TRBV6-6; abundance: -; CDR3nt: TGTGCCAGCAGTTACCCCACAGGGGGCGACTATGGCTACACCTTC; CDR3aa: CASSYPTGGDYGYTF
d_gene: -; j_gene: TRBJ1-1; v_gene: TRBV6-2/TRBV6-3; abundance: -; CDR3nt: TGTGCCAGCAGGTGGGGGGCGGACACTGAAGCTTTCTTT; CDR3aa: CASRWGADTEAFF
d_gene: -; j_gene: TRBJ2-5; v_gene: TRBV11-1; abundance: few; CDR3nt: TGTGCCAGCAGCTGGGGTCTTCAGGAGACCCAGTACTTC; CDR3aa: CASSWGLQETQYF
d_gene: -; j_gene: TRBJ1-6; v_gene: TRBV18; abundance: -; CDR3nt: TGTGCCAGCTCACCGTCGACACCGGGAAGGGATAATTCACCCCTCCACTTT; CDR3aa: CASSPSTPGRDNSPLHF
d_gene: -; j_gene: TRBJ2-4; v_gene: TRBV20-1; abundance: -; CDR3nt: TGCAGTGCTAGAGATTCTGGAAAATCACTAGCCAAAAACATTCAGTACTTC; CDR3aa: CSARDSGKSLAKNIQYF
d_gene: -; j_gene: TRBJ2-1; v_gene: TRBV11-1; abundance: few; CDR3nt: TGTGCCAGCAGCTTCCCGAGGGGGGCGACTGAGCAGTTCTTC; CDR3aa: CASSFPRGATEQFF
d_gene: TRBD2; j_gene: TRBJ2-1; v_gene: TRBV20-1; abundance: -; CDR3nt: TGCAGTGCTAGGCTCGCGGGAGGGCCCAATGAGCAGTTCTTC; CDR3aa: CSARLAGGPNEQFF
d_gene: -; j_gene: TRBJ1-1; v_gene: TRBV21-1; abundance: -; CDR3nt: TGTGCCAGCAGCAAAGCGCGGACAGGGGCCTTT; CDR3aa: CASSKARTGAF
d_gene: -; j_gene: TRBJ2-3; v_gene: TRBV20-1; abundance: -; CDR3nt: TGCAGTGCCTGGTTTGTTCCTAGCACAGATACGCAGTATTTT; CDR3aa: CSAWFVPSTDTQYF
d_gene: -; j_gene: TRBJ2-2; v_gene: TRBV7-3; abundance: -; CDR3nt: TGTGCCAGCAGCGGGACTCCAAACACCGGGGAGCTGTTTTTT; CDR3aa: CASSGTPNTGELFF
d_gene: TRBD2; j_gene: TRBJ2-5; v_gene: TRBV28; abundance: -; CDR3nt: TGTGCCAGCTCCTCGGCTAGCGGGGATCAAGAGACCCAGTACTTC; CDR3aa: CASSSASGDQETQYF
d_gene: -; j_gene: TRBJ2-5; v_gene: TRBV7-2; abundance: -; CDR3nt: TGTGCCAGCAGCTTAGATCACAGCGAGACCCAGTACTTC; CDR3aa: CASSLDHSETQYF
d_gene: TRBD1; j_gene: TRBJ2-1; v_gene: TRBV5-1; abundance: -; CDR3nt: TGCGCCAGCAGCTTGGAAGGGACAGGGTACAATGAGCAGTTCTTC; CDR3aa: CASSLEGTGYNEQFF
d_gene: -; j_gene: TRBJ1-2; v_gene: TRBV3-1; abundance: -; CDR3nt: TGTGCCAGCAGCCAGGCTCTCAACGCTAACTATGGCTACACCTTC; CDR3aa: CASSQALNANYGYTF
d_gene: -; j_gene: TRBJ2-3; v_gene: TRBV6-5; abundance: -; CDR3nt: TGTGCCAGCAGGCGGGGGCCTAGAGATACGCAGTATTTT; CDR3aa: CASRRGPRDTQYF
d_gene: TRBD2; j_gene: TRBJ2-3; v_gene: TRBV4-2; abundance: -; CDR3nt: TGTGCCAGCAGCCCTAGCGGGGTACCCACAGATACGCAGTATTTT; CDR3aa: CASSPSGVPTDTQYF
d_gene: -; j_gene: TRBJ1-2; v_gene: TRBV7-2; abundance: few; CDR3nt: TGTGCCAGCAGCTTTCAAAACTATGGCTACACCTTC; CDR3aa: CASSFQNYGYTF
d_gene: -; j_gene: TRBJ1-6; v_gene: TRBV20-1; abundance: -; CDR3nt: TGCAGTGCTAGAGAGGGCGCCTGGGACGGGGGCAATTCACCCCTCCACTTT; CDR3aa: CSAREGAWDGGNSPLHF
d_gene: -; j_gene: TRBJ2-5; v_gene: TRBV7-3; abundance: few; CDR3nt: TGTGCCAGCAGCTTAACAGAGGCTACTACCCAGTACTTC; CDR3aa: CASSLTEATTQYF
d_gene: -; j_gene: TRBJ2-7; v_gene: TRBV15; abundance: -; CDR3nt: TGTGCCACCAGCACTCGGATGAAAGGGGTAACCTACGAGCAGTACTTC; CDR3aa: CATSTRMKGVTYEQYF
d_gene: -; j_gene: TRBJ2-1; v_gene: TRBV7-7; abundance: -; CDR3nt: TGTGCTAGCGTCAGATCGGATGAGCAGTTCTTC; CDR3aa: CASVRSDEQFF
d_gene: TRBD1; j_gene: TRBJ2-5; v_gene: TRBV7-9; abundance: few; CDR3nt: TGTGCCAGCAGCCGATGGACAGGAATAGAGACCCAGTACTTC; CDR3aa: CASSRWTGIETQYF
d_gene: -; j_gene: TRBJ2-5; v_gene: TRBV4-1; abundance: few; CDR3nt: TGCGCCAGCAGCCAAGGTCCAGGGTGGGAGACCCAGTACTTC; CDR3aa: CASSQGPGWETQYF
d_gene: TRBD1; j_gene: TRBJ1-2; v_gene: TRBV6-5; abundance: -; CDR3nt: TGTGCCAGCAGGACCGGACAGGGATACTATGGCTACACCTTC; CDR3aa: CASRTGQGYYGYTF
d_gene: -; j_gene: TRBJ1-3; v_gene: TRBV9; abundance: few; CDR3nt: TGTGCCAGCAGCGCGGGGGCTGGAAACACCATATATTTT; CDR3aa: CASSAGAGNTIYF
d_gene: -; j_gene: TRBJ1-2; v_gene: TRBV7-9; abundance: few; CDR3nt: TGTGCCAGCAGCCCCTTGGGCTACGGGTATGGCTACACCTTC; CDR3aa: CASSPLGYGYGYTF
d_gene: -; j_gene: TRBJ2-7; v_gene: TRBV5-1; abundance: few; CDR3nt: TGCGCCAGCTTCTCCGGCGGGAACAACTACGAGCAGTACTTC; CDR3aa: CASFSGGNNYEQYF
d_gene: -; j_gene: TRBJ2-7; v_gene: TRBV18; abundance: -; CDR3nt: TGTGCCAGCTCACCGTCCGAGGCAGGGAGCTACGAGCAGTACTTC; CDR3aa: CASSPSEAGSYEQYF
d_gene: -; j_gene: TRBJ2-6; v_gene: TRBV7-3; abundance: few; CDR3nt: TGTGCCAGCAGGCCAAATGGGGCCAACGTCCTGACTTTC; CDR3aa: CASRPNGANVLTF
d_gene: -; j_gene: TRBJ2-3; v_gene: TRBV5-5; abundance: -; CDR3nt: TGTGCCAGCGATGACCCAAGCGCAGGGATTAAGACAGATACCCAGTATTTT; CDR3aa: CASDDPSAGIKTDTQYF
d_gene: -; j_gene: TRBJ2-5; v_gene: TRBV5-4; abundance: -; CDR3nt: TGTGCCAGCAGCTTGATGGGGGGACTGGGGAGAAACCAAGAGACCCAGTACTTC; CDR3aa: CASSLMGGLGRNQETQYF
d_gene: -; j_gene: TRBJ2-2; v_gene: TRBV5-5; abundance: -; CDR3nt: TGTGCCAGCAGCTTGCAGGAGTTCGGGGAGCTGTTTTTT; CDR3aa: CASSLQEFGELFF
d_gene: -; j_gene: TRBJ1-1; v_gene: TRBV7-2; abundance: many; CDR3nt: TGTGCCAGCAGCTGGACAGCGATTAACACTGAAGCTTTCTTT; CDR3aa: CASSWTAINTEAFF
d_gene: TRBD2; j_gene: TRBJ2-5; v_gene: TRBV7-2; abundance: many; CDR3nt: TGTGCCAGCAGCCCCGGGACTAGCGCGGAGACCCAGTACTTC; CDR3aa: CASSPGTSAETQYF
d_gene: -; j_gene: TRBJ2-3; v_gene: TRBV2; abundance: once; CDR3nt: TGTGCCAGCAGTGAAGCGCTCCGGCCTAGCACAGATACGCAGTATTTT; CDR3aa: CASSEALRPSTDTQYF
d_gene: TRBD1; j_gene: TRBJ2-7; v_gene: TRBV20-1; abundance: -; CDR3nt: TGCAGTGCCATGGGACAGGACTACGAGCAGTACTTC; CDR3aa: CSAMGQDYEQYF
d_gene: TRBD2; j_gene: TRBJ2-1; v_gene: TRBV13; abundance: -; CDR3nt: TGTGCCAGCAGCCCCCGACTAGCGGGAAACAATGAGCAGTTCTTC; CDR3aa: CASSPRLAGNNEQFF
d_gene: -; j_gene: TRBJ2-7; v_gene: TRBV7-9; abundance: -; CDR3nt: TGTGCCAGCAGCTTGGGCGGGTTACCCTACGAGCAGTACTTC; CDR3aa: CASSLGGLPYEQYF
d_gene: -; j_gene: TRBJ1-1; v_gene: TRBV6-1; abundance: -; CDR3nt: TGTGCCAGCACTCCCCCTACATATTTTATAGACACTGAAGCTTTCTTT; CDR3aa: CASTPPTYFIDTEAFF
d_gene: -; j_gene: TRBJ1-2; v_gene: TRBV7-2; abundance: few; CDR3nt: TGTGCCAGCAGCCCTCAGAACATCTATGGCTACACCTTC; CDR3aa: CASSPQNIYGYTF
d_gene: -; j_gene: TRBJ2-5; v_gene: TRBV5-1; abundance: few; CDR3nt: TGCGCCAGTAGCCCGTTGGACGGGGGCGAAGAGACCCAGTACTTC; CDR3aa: CASSPLDGGEETQYF
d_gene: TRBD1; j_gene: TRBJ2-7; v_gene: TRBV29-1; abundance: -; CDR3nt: TGCAGCGTTGAAAAGGGACAGGGCTCCTACGAGCAGTACTTC; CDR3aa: CSVEKGQGSYEQYF
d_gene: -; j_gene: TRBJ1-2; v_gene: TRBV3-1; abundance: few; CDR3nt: TGTGCCAGCAGCCAATGGGATGAGGGATCGGACTATGGCTACACCTTC; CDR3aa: CASSQWDEGSDYGYTF
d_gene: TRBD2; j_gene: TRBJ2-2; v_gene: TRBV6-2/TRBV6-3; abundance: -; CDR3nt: TGTGCCAGCAGTTCCCTCGGTAGCGGGAGCGTCGGGGAGCTGTTTTTT; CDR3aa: CASSSLGSGSVGELFF
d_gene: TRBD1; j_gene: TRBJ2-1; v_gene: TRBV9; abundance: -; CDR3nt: TGTGCCAGCAGCGTAGCTCGGGGACAGGGGGCGCATGAGCAGTTCTTC; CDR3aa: CASSVARGQGAHEQFF
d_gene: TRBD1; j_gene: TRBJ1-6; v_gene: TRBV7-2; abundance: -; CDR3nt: TGTGCCAGCAGCGCACGGACAGGGAGAAATTCACCCCTCCACTTT; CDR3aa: CASSARTGRNSPLHF
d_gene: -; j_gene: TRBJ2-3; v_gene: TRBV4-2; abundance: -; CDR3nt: TGTGCCAGCAGCCAAGGGGAGTCACCAGATACGCAGTATTTT; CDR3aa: CASSQGESPDTQYF
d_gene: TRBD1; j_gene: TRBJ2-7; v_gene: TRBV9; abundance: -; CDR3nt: TGTGCCAGCAGCGTGACAGGGTCGAGCGAGCAGTACTTC; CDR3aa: CASSVTGSSEQYF
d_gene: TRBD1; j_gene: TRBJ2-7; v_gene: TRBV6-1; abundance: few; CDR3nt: TGTGCCAGCAGGTCCGGGACAGGGCTCGAGCAGTACTTC; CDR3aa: CASRSGTGLEQYF
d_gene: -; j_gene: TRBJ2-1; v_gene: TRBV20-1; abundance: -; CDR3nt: TGCAGTGCTAGGGGAACTACAGGGCGTGAGCAGTTCTTC; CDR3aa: CSARGTTGREQFF
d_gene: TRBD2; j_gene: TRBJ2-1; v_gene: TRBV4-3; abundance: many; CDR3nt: TGCGCCAGCAGCCAAGGTCGGGAGGCGGGAGACCTCTCCTACAATGAGCAGTTCTTC; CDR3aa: CASSQGREAGDLSYNEQFF
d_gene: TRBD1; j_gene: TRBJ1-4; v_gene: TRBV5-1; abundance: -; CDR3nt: TGCGCCAGCAGCTCAGGGGGGAGCAGTGAAAAACTGTTTTTT; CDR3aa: CASSSGGSSEKLFF